The sequence of this TCR beta chain was determined in a study of T-cell memory formation after mild COVID-19. Study summary: Most TCR clusters belonged to a single donor.

Study observations and caveats: Clones contracting day 15 to 85 were balanced CD4/CD8; later expanders leaned CD4+. Among contracting clones, CD4+ were mainly CM/EM and CD8+ enriched in EMRA.

Germline loops: CDR1 KGHSH, CDR2 LQKENI. The CDR3 consists of 13 residues. V was clipped by 6 bases and J by 4 bases, with 10 bases between them. This clonotype occurred many times. The antigen is not known. TCR alpha and TCR beta cDNA libraries carrying sample barcodes and UMIs were produced by 5'RACE using constant-segment primers. Each CDR3 protein gets one entry after TCRdb re-called the 5' RACE reads with MiXCR. The sample holds fewer than 300,000 distinct CDR3 sequences, about a sixth seen once. The chain links TRBV18 to TRBJ1-5, with D possibly matching TRBD1 (6 bases). Sample: PBMCs or a T cell subset sorted from them (not recorded which). This clonotype was obtained from a man between 18 and 35 years old who had mild COVID-19 (a few samples of this study predate the infection). Cell type and time point are not known. For the CDR3, the DNA is TGTGCCAGCTCCGATACAGGGAATCAGCCCCAGCATTTT. Translation: CASSDTGNQPQHF.